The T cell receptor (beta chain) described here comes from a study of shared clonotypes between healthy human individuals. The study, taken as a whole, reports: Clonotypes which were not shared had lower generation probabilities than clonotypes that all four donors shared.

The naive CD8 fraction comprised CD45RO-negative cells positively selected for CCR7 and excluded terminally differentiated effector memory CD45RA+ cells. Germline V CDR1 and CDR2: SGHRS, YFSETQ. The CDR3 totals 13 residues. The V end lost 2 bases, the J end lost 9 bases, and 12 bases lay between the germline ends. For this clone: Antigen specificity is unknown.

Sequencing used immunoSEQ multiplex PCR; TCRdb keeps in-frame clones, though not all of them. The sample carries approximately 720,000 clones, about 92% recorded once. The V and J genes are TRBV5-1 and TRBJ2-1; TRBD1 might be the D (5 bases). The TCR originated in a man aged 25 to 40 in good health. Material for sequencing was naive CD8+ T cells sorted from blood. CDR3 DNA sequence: TGCGCCAGCAGCTTTGGGCAGGGTGGTGAGCAGTTCTTC. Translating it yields CASSFGQGGEQFF.